A single TCR beta chain is shown here with its context. The antigen remains unidentified. These data belong to a study of T cells in Graves' hyperthyroidism and ophthalmopathy. Regarding the study as a whole: Ophthalmopathy got predicted by the model a median around 6.8 months before its onset.

Hyperthyroidism in the patients, aged 18 to 65, was newly diagnosed and under 2 months in duration. Exclusion followed for patients with uncontrolled infection, other autoimmune disease, pregnancy or lactation. Amplification of TCR beta CDR3 regions was performed using RNA transcripts as template. Primed by the HTBI set, a first-round RT-PCR was run on the TCR CDR3. TCRdb reprocessed the multiplex PCR reads with MiXCR, giving one entry per CDR3 protein. Of under 750,000 distinct CDR3 sequences detected, 18% appear once; the ten largest clones hold over 15%. The sample taken for sequencing was blood. The receptor comes from a woman aged 45-65 years with Graves' hyperthyroidism that later progressed to Graves' ophthalmopathy.

The CDR3 loop reads CASSYWGTSSYEQYF. CDR3 nucleotides: TGTGCCAGCAGTTATTGGGGGACTAGTTCCTACGAGCAGTACTTC. V gene TRBV6-5 combines with J gene TRBJ2-7; TRBD2 matches 8 bases. The CDR3 length is 15 residues. Unmatched junction bases numbered 5, after V lost 3 bases and J lost 1 base. Germline V gene sequence: CDR1 MNHEY, CDR2 SVGAGI.